The entry below gives a single T cell receptor beta chain sequence along with its context. This entry belongs to a study of cytomegalovirus exposure and HLA in healthy donors. Sequencing used immunoSEQ multiplex PCR; TCRdb keeps in-frame clones, though not all of them. This sample yields tens of thousands of clones, of which around 94% are seen a single time; over 0.95% belongs to the top ten. The ends lost 1 base at V and 2 bases at J; junction bases unmatched: 4. Germline V gives CDR1 SGHAT, CDR2 FQNNGV. The CDR3 extends over 16 amino acids. The sample comprised PBMCs. This TCR was recovered from a man younger than 35 in good health and CMV-seronegative. V gene TRBV11-2 combines with J gene TRBJ2-3, with 9 bases matching TRBD1. The CDR3 here is CASSLGGTGHTDTQYF. The CDR3 region has the DNA TGTGCCAGCAGCTTAGGAGGGACAGGGCACACAGATACGCAGTATTTT.